What follows are 30 T cell receptor beta chains derived from one specimen sequenced in a study of shared clonotypes between healthy human individuals (dated by TCRdb to about 2020). Libraries were made using the immunoSEQ multiplex PCR assay. The immuneACCESS repertoire file appears here via TCRdb, limited to in-frame rearrangements. These files lack a portion of the clones; in checked studies, under half of the deficit traces to unresolved V genes, and the cause of the others is not known. Within this sample are 950,000 to 1,200,000 clones, with about 72% of them counted one time only. The top ten constitute more than 0.85% of the sample. The sequencing input was memory CD4+ T cells from PBMCs. The sample's cell subset or site, from its label and the paper: CD45RA-negative fraction. The origin of the receptors is a young man in good health. Some clones in this sample may be carry-over from other donors' samples.

In regard to this clone: Distinct nucleotide sequences in the sample also encode this CDR3. The CDR3 loop reads CASSLVAGGDNEQFF. The CDR3 nucleotides are TGCGCCAGCAGCTTGGTTGCGGGAGGGGACAATGAGCAGTTCTTC. The J gene is TRBJ2-1, the V gene TRBV5-1, with 9 bases aligning to TRBD2. Germline V gene data show CDR1 as SGHRS and CDR2 as YFSETQ. The CDR3 has 15 amino acids. Trimming took 0 bases from V and 5 from J; bases not matched to a gene: 3.

The genes are TRBV4-3 and TRBJ2-7; D not certain. Trimming took 2 bases from V and 0 from J, leaving 20 bases between them. Germline V gene data show CDR1 as LGHNA and CDR2 as YSLEER. CDR3 size: 18 residues. CDR3 sequence reads: CASSQSIRKDGSSYEQYF. CDR3 DNA sequence: TGCGCCAGCAGCCAATCTATACGCAAGGACGGCAGCTCCTACGAGCAGTACTTC.

The chain has TRBV29-1 and TRBJ2-5, with 7 bases identical to TRBD2. Germline lookup yields CDR1 SQVTM and CDR2 ANQGSEA. This CDR3 comprises 14 residues. The V and J ends lost 4 bases and 2 bases, in that order; junction bases with no gene match: 7. This CDR3 reads CSVASVGGQETQYF. As DNA, the CDR3 is TGCAGCGTTGCCTCTGTCGGGGGGCAAGAGACCCAGTACTTC.

The rearrangement links TRBV28 to TRBJ1-4; D gene uncertain. The CDR3 sequence is 12 residues long. The V gene's germline CDR1 is MDHEN and CDR2 SYDVKM. Trimming took off 8 bases at V and 4 bases at J, with 8 bases between the two ends. The CDR3 region has the DNA TGTGCCAGCGGGCCGCGTAATGAAAAACTGTTTTTT. Amino acids: CASGPRNEKLFF.

Remarks on this clone: A much larger clonotype is one base distant, so this may be a read error. The chain carries TRBV2 and TRBJ1-1; no definite D call. The V gene's germline CDR1 is SNHLY and CDR2 FYNNEI. The CDR3 covers 14 residues. CDR3 sequence: CASSDQGMNTGAFF. For the CDR3, the DNA is TGTGCCAGCAGTGATCAAGGGATGAACACTGGAGCTTTCTTT.

The rearrangement joins TRBV29-1 to TRBJ1-2; D remains unclear. The CDR3 has 12 residues. V lost 4 bases to trimming and J lost 2 bases, with 8 bases between them. Germline CDR1 is SQVTM and CDR2 is ANQGSEA. The DNA of the CDR3 is TGCAGCGTTGTGCAAGACAACTATGGCTACACCTTC. Translating gives CSVVQDNYGYTF.

The table lists this clone with a few counts. This sequence joins TRBV5-1 and TRBJ1-1, with D possibly matching TRBD1 (5 bases). Trimming pared 2 bases from V and 1 base from J, leaving 9 bases between. In germline, CDR1 is SGHRS, CDR2 YFSETQ. This CDR3 has 14 residues. The CDR3 protein is CASSFSGWNTEAFF. DNA for the CDR3: TGCGCCAGCAGCTTCTCAGGGTGGAACACTGAAGCTTTCTTT.

The chain uses TRBV6-1 and TRBJ2-7; TRBD1 matches 8 bases. Looked up from germline, CDR1 is MNHNS and CDR2 is SASEGT. Trimming took 7 bases from V and 2 from J; bases not matched to a gene: 7. CDR3 length equals 14 residues. The DNA for the CDR3 is TGTGCCAGCAAAAAGACAGGGGAGCCCTACGAGCAGTACTTC. Translated, it gives CASKKTGEPYEQYF.

The V call is TRBV5-5, the J call TRBJ2-1; 12 bases agree with TRBD2. The length of the CDR3 is 16 residues. J was trimmed by 8 bases and V by 3 bases; bases with no gene match: 9. Germline assignment: CDR1 SGHKS and CDR2 YYEKEE (reference sequence). The CDR3 sequence: CASSSRLAGEADEQFF. Here the CDR3 DNA reads TGTGCCAGCAGCTCCCGACTAGCGGGAGAAGCGGATGAGCAGTTCTTC.

Note on this clone: The sample carries other DNA sequences with the same CDR3. The genes are TRBV20-1 and TRBJ2-5; no clear D. V lost 2 bases and J lost 4, with 5 bases in between. Germline V lookup: CDR1 DFQATT, CDR2 SNEGSKA (reference sequence). CDR3 length equals 11 residues. This CDR3 is CSARSGETQYF. Written as DNA, the CDR3 is TGCAGTGCTAGAAGTGGAGAGACCCAGTACTTC.

This clone was observed a single time. CDR3 sequence (DNA): TGTGCCAGCTGTCGGGGGGCGGAGTACGAGCAGTACTTC. Its protein is CASCRGAEYEQYF. The chain uses TRBV25-1 and TRBJ2-5; TRBD2 is a possible D gene (7 bases). The DNA end is more similar to TRBJ2-7, so the J call may be wrong. Germline lookup yields CDR1 MGHDK and CDR2 SYGVNS. The CDR3 totals 13 residues.

The DNA for the CDR3 is TGTGCCAGCAGTCGTAGAAACACCATATATTTT. Translated: CASSRRNTIYF. V and J are TRBV27 and TRBJ1-3; the D is unclear. The CDR3 is 11 amino acids. In germline, CDR1 is MNHEY, CDR2 SMNVEV (reference sequence). Trimming took off 5 bases at V and 5 bases at J, with 4 bases between the two ends.

This clone was detected once. The CDR3 DNA sequence: TGTGCCAGCAGTTTAGAGCAGGCCAGCTATGGCTACACCTTC. Protein sequence: CASSLEQASYGYTF. This chain connects TRBV28 to TRBJ1-2; D gene uncertain. The CDR3 length is 14 residues. V shed 2 bases and J shed 4 bases, with 11 bases lying between them. Germline-derived CDR1 and CDR2 are MDHEN and SYDVKM.

V usage is TRBV29-1 and J usage is TRBJ2-7, with 8 bases identical to TRBD1. The CDR3 has 14 residues. V lost 6 bases to trimming and J lost 5 bases; unmatched junction nucleotides: 12. CDR1 and CDR2 (germline): SQVTM, ANQGSEA. In nucleotides, the CDR3 is TGCAGCGTCAATCCCCCAGGGGGCAGGGACGAGCAGTACTTC. Encoded protein: CSVNPPGGRDEQYF.

The rearrangement uses TRBV13 and TRBJ2-7, with D maybe TRBD2 (6 bases). Germline V CDR1 and CDR2: PRHDT, FYEKMQ (reference sequence). V gave up 1 base and J gave up 10 bases, with 17 bases separating them. The CDR3 is made up of 14 amino acids. The CDR3 spells CASSLDGGRLGQYF. CDR3 sequence (DNA): TGTGCCAGCAGCTTAGACGGGGGACGTCTAGGACAGTACTTC.

The gene calls are TRBV5-1 and TRBJ2-7, with D perhaps TRBD1 (6 bases). V was cut by 1 base and J by 1 base, with 12 bases left in between. This CDR3 region has 15 residues. Germline CDR1 is SGHRS and CDR2 is YFSETQ. The CDR3 DNA reads TGCGCCAGCAGCTTGACGGGACAACCTTCCTACGAGCAGTACTTC. This sequence encodes CASSLTGQPSYEQYF.

This clone was counted only a few times. V usage is TRBV2 and J usage is TRBJ2-7, with D possibly being TRBD1 (6 bases). The germline V gene encodes CDR1 SNHLY and CDR2 FYNNEI. The CDR3 consists of 12 residues. V was clipped by 9 bases and J by 6 bases, with 15 bases between them. CDR3 protein: CARRQAGGEQYF. The CDR3 DNA reads TGTGCCAGAAGACAGGCCGGAGGCGAGCAGTACTTC.

The chain carries TRBV7-8 and TRBJ1-1, with D perhaps matching TRBD1 (5 bases). CDR1 is SGHVS and CDR2 is FQNEAQ in the germline V gene. Trimming shortened V by 4 bases and J by 0 bases, and 12 bases separated the two germline ends. There are 15 residues in the CDR3. As DNA, the CDR3 is TGTGCCAGCAGCTCCTGGGGGACCATGAACACTGAAGCTTTCTTT. Amino acids: CASSSWGTMNTEAFF.

This clone has more than one count but fewer than ten. The rearrangement links TRBV4-1 to TRBJ2-3, with D unresolved. Trimming cost V 2 bases and J 3 bases, with 15 bases left between them. The CDR3 covers 16 residues. Germline CDR1 reads MGHRA; CDR2 reads YSYEKL. The CDR3 sequence is CASSQLNLLVTDTQYF. As DNA, the CDR3 is TGCGCCAGCAGCCAATTGAACCTCCTCGTTACAGATACGCAGTATTTT.

The chain joins TRBV7-6 to TRBJ2-1; TRBD2 is a possible D gene (5 bases). Trimming stripped 8 bases from V and 7 bases from J, with 12 bases between. From germline, CDR1 is SGHVS and CDR2 FNYEAQ. The CDR3 has 12 residues. CDR3 in amino acids: CASSGKPNEQFF. The CDR3, as DNA: TGTGCCAGCTCCGGGAAGCCTAATGAGCAGTTCTTC. Filled out from reference TRBV7-6 and TRBJ2-1, the complete variable domain reads GAGVSQSPRYKVTKRGQDVALRCDPISGHVSLYWYRQALGQGPEFLTYFNYEAQQDKSGLPNDRFSAERPEGSISTLTIQRTEQRDSAMYRCASSGKPNEQFFGPGTRLTVL.

As concerns this clone: A read error may produce the germline difference seen at one junction end. The chain links TRBV25-1 to TRBJ1-3, with D perhaps TRBD1 (5 bases). The CDR3 is made up of 14 amino acids. Looked up from germline, CDR1 is MGHDK and CDR2 is SYGVNS. The CDR3 DNA sequence: TGTGCCAGCAGTGGACAGTGGTCTGGAAACACCACATATTTT. It codes for CASSGQWSGNTTYF.

V and J are TRBV9 and TRBJ2-3; 7 positions agree with TRBD1. The CDR3 is 17 residues long. J was trimmed by 2 bases and V by 3 bases; bases with no gene match: 12. CDR1 is SGDLS and CDR2 is YYNGEE in the germline V gene. In nucleotides, the CDR3 is TGTGCCAGCAGCGGACAGGGACGGAGGTCGGTCACAGATACGCAGTATTTT. It yields the protein CASSGQGRRSVTDTQYF.

The CDR3 DNA sequence: TGTGCCAGCACCCTAAGGGTATTATCGAATTCACCCCTCCACTTT. It yields the protein CASTLRVLSNSPLHF. The chain uses TRBV28 and TRBJ1-6; D gene uncertain. V was shortened by 7 bases and J by 7 bases, with 17 bases between the two germline ends. Germline V lookup: CDR1 MDHEN, CDR2 SYDVKM. This CDR3 comprises 15 residues.

The chain carries TRBV7-9 and TRBJ2-3, with TRBD2 matching over 10 bases. CDR3 length: 18 residues. Germline V CDR1 and CDR2: SEHNR, FQNEAQ (reference sequence). The junction had 17 bases not matched to a gene; V was cut back by 10 bases and J by 1 base. The CDR3 loop reads CAIPTRPAGGPGTDTQYF. In nucleotides, the CDR3 is TGTGCCATCCCTACACGACCAGCGGGAGGGCCAGGCACAGATACGCAGTATTTT.

This rearrangement joins TRBV5-4 to TRBJ2-1; D possibly corresponds to TRBD1 (6 bases). Per germline, CDR1 SGHNT and CDR2 YYREEE (reference sequence). The ends were cut back, 0 bases at V and 5 bases at J, with 12 bases in the middle. The CDR3 loop spans 15 amino acids. Here the CDR3 reads CASSLETGRNNEQFF. DNA for the CDR3: TGTGCCAGCAGCTTGGAAACAGGGCGAAACAATGAGCAGTTCTTC.

The chain has TRBV25-1 and TRBJ1-6; TRBD1 aligns across 7 bases. This CDR3 comprises 15 residues. Losses at the gene ends were 2 bases for V and 7 bases for J; bases not matched to a gene: 5. CDR1 and CDR2 (germline): MGHDK, SYGVNS. The CDR3 DNA reads TGTGCCAGCAGTGAACTGGGACAGAAAAATTCACCCCTCCACTTT. This gives the protein CASSELGQKNSPLHF.

The chain uses TRBV7-6 and TRBJ2-5; no clear D. With 1 base removed from V and 4 bases from J, the gap between germline ends came to 7 bases. Germline V gene sequence: CDR1 SGHVS, CDR2 FNYEAQ. The length of the CDR3 is 13 residues. CDR3 DNA: TGTGCCAGCAGCTTAGGTGCAGGAGAGACCCAGTACTTC. Protein sequence: CASSLGAGETQYF.

For the CDR3, the DNA is TGCAGCGGGGGAGGGGGGCAGACAGATACGCAGTATTTT. The encoded protein is CSGGGGQTDTQYF. This sequence joins TRBV29-1 and TRBJ2-3; a weak D match, TRBD2 (7 bases). CDR1 and CDR2 (germline): SQVTM, ANQGSEA. Trimming stripped 7 bases from V and 3 bases from J, with 14 bases between. CDR3 length: 13 residues.

This clone was seen a handful of times. V is TRBV5-1 and J is TRBJ2-7, with 9 bases lining up with TRBD1. V gave up 4 bases and J gave up 3 bases; unmatched junction bases: 8. The CDR3 spans 15 residues. Germline V CDR1 and CDR2: SGHRS, YFSETQ. For the CDR3, the DNA is TGCGCCAGCAGCGGGGGGACAGGGCAGGTCTACGAGCAGTACTTC. It specifies CASSGGTGQVYEQYF.

This clone was detected ten times or more. The CDR3 reads CASSDSITSGSPDEQFF. The CDR3, as DNA: TGTGCCAGCAGTGACTCGATAACCAGCGGGAGCCCCGATGAGCAGTTCTTC. The gene calls are TRBV6-4 and TRBJ2-1, with 8 bases matching TRBD2. Germline loops: CDR1 MRHNA, CDR2 SNTAGT. The CDR3 extends over 17 amino acids. With 0 bases clipped from V and 8 bases from J, the junction kept 12 bases outside the gene matches.